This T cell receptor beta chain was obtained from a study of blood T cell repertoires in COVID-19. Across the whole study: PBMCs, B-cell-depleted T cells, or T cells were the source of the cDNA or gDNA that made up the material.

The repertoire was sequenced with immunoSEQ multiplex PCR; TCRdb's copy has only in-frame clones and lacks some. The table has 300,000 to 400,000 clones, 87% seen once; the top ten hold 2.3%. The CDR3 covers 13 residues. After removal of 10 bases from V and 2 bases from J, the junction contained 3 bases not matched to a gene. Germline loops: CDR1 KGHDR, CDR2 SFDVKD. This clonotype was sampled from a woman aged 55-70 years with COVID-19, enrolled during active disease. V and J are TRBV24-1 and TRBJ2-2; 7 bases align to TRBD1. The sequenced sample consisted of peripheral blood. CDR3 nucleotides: TGTGCCACTAGACAGGGTAACACCGGGGAGCTGTTTTTT. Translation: CATRQGNTGELFF.